Presented here are 25 T cell receptor beta chains from one specimen sequenced in a study of CD4 T cells in relation to SARS-CoV-2 and coronaviruses. These receptors lack a known antigen. Measured with immunoSEQ multiplex PCR; TCRdb has only the in-frame clones, and not every one. The sample yields 20,000 to 25,000 clones, 66% seen once. Unexposed donor CD4+ T cells date from about 2011-2018, before the COVID-19 pandemic. After approximately 10 days of culture, CD4+ T cells were isolated. Input material: CD4+ T cells from PBMCs, cultured in vitro. The source is a human donor in good health.

The rearrangement links TRBV11-2 to TRBJ1-1; D is unclear. The CDR3 is 12 amino acids. Trimming stripped 5 bases from V and 1 base from J, with 5 bases between. Germline V CDR1 and CDR2: SGHAT, FQNNGV. CDR3 bases: TGTGCCAGCAGCCAGACGAACACTGAAGCTTTCTTT. Amino acid sequence: CASSQTNTEAFF.

V gene TRBV5-8 combines with J gene TRBJ1-4, with TRBD1 matching over 8 bases. The CDR3 sequence is 15 residues long. The germline V gene encodes CDR1 SGHTS and CDR2 YDEGEE. Trimming cost V 5 bases and J 6 bases; bases outside gene matches: 9. Here the CDR3 reads CASRPGQGLDEKLFF. The CDR3 bases are TGTGCCAGCAGGCCCGGACAGGGTTTGGATGAAAAACTGTTTTTT. The full variable domain, rest sourced from reference TRBV5-8 and TRBJ1-4, is EAGVTQSPTHLIKTRGQQATLRCSPISGHTSVYWYQQALGLGLQFLLWYDEGEERNRGNFPPRFSGRQFPNYSSELNVNALELEDSALYLCASRPGQGLDEKLFFGSGTQLSVL.

In its sample, this clone ranks as large (0.1 to 1%). V usage is TRBV6-5 and J usage is TRBJ1-1, with unresolved D. V lost 6 bases and J lost 3, with 14 bases in between. The CDR3 is made up of 14 amino acids. Looked up from germline, CDR1 is MNHEY and CDR2 is SVGAGI. The CDR3 region is CASSPPQPYTEAFF. CDR3 sequence (DNA): TGTGCCAGCAGCCCGCCACAGCCATACACTGAAGCTTTCTTT.

The V call is TRBV7-2, the J call TRBJ2-5; 8 bases match TRBD2. The CDR3 is 16 amino acids. V lost 5 bases, J lost 5 bases, and 13 bases stayed unmatched. The germline V gene encodes CDR1 SGHTA and CDR2 FQGNSA. CDR3 nucleotide sequence: TGTGCCAGCAGCACTAGTGGGGTAGCGGGGTGGGAGACCCAGTACTTC. This gives the protein CASSTSGVAGWETQYF.

For this clone: Relative to the germline gene, one junction end is altered; a read error may explain this. The rearrangement links TRBV12-3 or TRBV12-4 to TRBJ1-6; TRBD1 agrees at 7 bases. This CDR3 spans 13 amino acids. The CDR3 nucleotides are TGTGCCACCAGTCGGACAGGAAGAACACCCCTCCACTTT. Translation gives CATSRTGRTPLHF.

The V gene is TRBV29-1, the J gene TRBJ1-2; unclear D gene. The CDR3 loop spans 12 amino acids. Germline CDR1 reads SQVTM; CDR2 reads ANQGSEA. V dropped 4 bases and J dropped 2 bases, with 8 bases sitting between them. CDR3 region: CSVGGSNYGYTF. The CDR3 DNA is TGCAGCGTTGGGGGATCGAACTATGGCTACACCTTC.

The CDR3 loop is CASSYGRGPGYEQYF. CDR3 in DNA: TGTGCCAGCAGTTATGGGAGGGGCCCCGGGTACGAGCAGTACTTC. The rearrangement joins TRBV6-2 or TRBV6-3 to TRBJ2-7; TRBD2 agrees at 7 bases. The V gene end was trimmed by 3 bases and the J gene end by 4 bases; junction bases not matched to a gene: 9. This CDR3 contains 15 residues. Germline CDR1 is MNHEY and CDR2 is SVGEGT.

The table lists this clone with a few counts. The chain joins TRBV19 to TRBJ2-7, with D perhaps TRBD1 or TRBD2 (5 bases each). This CDR3 contains 15 residues. CDR1 and CDR2 (germline): LNHDA, SQIVND (reference sequence). With 7 bases removed from V and 0 bases from J, the gap between germline ends came to 16 bases. CDR3 in amino acids: CASTIGGDSSYEQYF. The CDR3 DNA reads as TGTGCCAGTACCATTGGGGGTGATAGCTCCTACGAGCAGTACTTC.

The chain uses TRBV6-4 and TRBJ1-1; the D is unclear. Germline V gene data show CDR1 as MRHNA and CDR2 as SNTAGT. CDR3 length equals 13 residues. Trimming pared 5 bases from V and 0 bases from J, leaving 7 bases between. The CDR3 DNA follows: TGTGCCAGCAGTCAGAAGATGAACACTGAAGCTTTCTTT. Translating it yields CASSQKMNTEAFF.

The V and J genes are TRBV10-2 and TRBJ2-1; TRBD2 matches 12 bases. V lost 8 bases, J lost 3 bases, and 5 bases stayed unmatched. In germline, CDR1 is WSHSY, CDR2 SAAADI. This CDR3 spans 15 amino acids. The CDR3 sequence: CASGLAGGLYNEQFF. CDR3 coding DNA: TGCGCCAGCGGCCTAGCGGGGGGGCTCTACAATGAGCAGTTCTTC.

This clone was observed a handful of times. This chain uses TRBV10-3 with TRBJ1-3, with 7 nucleotides matching TRBD1. V was clipped by 8 bases and J by 0 bases; unmatched bases: 4. The CDR3 runs to 14 residues. Germline CDR1 reads ENHRY; CDR2 reads SYGVKD. CDR3 sequence (DNA): TGTGCCATCGGATCAGGGGGCTCTGGAAACACCATATATTTT. Translated, it gives CAIGSGGSGNTIYF.

The table lists this clone with a few counts. V is TRBV3-1 (or the pseudogene TRBV3-2) and J is TRBJ1-5; D is unclear. CDR1 and CDR2 from the germline V gene are LGHDT and YNNKEL (reference sequence). The CDR3 has 16 amino acids. The V end was cut by 3 bases, the J end by 4 bases, with 16 bases between. The CDR3 bases are TGTGCCAGCAGCCAGACACCCCTCCGGTCAAATCAGCCCCAGCATTTT. Its translation is CASSQTPLRSNQPQHF.

This clone was recorded only once. The chain uses TRBV18 and TRBJ2-1; D could derive from TRBD1 or TRBD2 (5 bases each). The germline V gene has CDR1 KGHSH and CDR2 LQKENI. V was trimmed by 3 bases and J by 4 bases, leaving 13 bases between them. The CDR3 length is 15 residues. CDR3 region: CASSPTGTPYNEQFF. The CDR3 nucleotides read TGTGCCAGCTCACCCACCGGGACGCCTTACAATGAGCAGTTCTTC. Full variable domain (outside the CDR3, taken from reference TRBV18 and TRBJ2-1): NAGVMQNPRHLVRRRGQEARLRCSPMKGHSHVYWYRQLPEEGLKFMVYLQKENIIDESGMPKERFSAEFPKEGPSILRIQQVVRGDSAAYFCASSPTGTPYNEQFFGPGTRLTVL.

The chain joins TRBV7-9 to TRBJ1-4; maybe TRBD1 (5 bases). V was clipped by 3 bases and J by 7 bases, with 9 bases between them. The CDR3 extends over 13 amino acids. Germline V gene data show CDR1 as SEHNR and CDR2 as FQNEAQ (reference sequence). CDR3 sequence: CASSFQGGEKLFF. CDR3 sequence (DNA): TGTGCCAGCAGCTTTCAGGGCGGTGAAAAACTGTTTTTT.

This clone occurred once. The rearrangement links TRBV29-1 to TRBJ2-2; 7 bases fit TRBD2. Germline values: CDR1 SQVTM, CDR2 ANQGSEA. Trimming removed 5 bases from V and 7 bases from J; junction bases left unmatched: 1. This CDR3 comprises 11 residues. In DNA form, the CDR3 reads TGCAGCGTTAGGGAGGGCGGGGAGCTGTTTTTT. Protein: CSVREGGELFF.

The J gene is TRBJ2-3, the V gene TRBV7-3; tentative D call: TRBD2 (6 bases). Germline lookup yields CDR1 SGHTA and CDR2 FQGTGA. V lost 2 bases to trimming and J lost 4 bases, with 13 bases between them. The CDR3 runs to 15 residues. The CDR3 reads CASSLYAGRADTQYF. CDR3 bases: TGTGCCAGCAGCTTATACGCGGGACGAGCAGATACGCAGTATTTT. The full variable domain, with the rest looked up from reference TRBV7-3 and TRBJ2-3, is GAGVSQTPSNKVTEKGKYVELRCDPISGHTALYWYRQSLGQGPEFLIYFQGTGAADDSGLPNDRFFAVRPEGSVSTLKIQRTERGDSAVYLCASSLYAGRADTQYFGPGTRLTVL.

The CDR3 coding sequence is TGTGCCAGCAGCTATACTAGCAGCCACGAGCAGTACTTC. As protein: CASSYTSSHEQYF. The chain is built from TRBV11-3 and TRBJ2-7; weak D call: TRBD2 (6 bases). The ends were cut back, 4 bases at V and 5 bases at J, with 12 bases in the middle. Germline V gives CDR1 SGHNT, CDR2 YENEEA. The CDR3 sequence is 13 residues long.

The genes are TRBV2 and TRBJ2-7; 9 bases align to TRBD2. V gave up 0 bases and J gave up 5 bases; unmatched junction bases: 11. The germline CDR1 and CDR2 sequences are SNHLY and FYNNEI. The CDR3 loop spans 17 amino acids. The CDR3 DNA is TGTGCCAGCAGTGAAGCGCTTCGGGGCGGGGGGGCGGACGAGCAGTACTTC. Its translation: CASSEALRGGGADEQYF.

The rearrangement joins TRBV12-3 or TRBV12-4 to TRBJ1-2, with D possibly TRBD1 on 5 matching bases. The germline V and J ends were trimmed by 6 bases and 8 bases, with 13 bases remaining between them. The CDR3 sequence is 12 residues long. CDR3 nucleotide sequence: TGTGCCAGCAGCCCCGGGACGGGGGGCTACACCTTC. This sequence encodes CASSPGTGGYTF.

The chain carries TRBV6-5 and TRBJ1-1; 7 bases map to TRBD1. V gave up 0 bases and J gave up 4 bases; unmatched junction bases: 5. Per germline, CDR1 MNHEY and CDR2 SVGAGI. The CDR3 has 15 residues. CDR3 sequence reads: CASSYSFSGGTEAFF. The CDR3 DNA is TGTGCCAGCAGTTACTCTTTTTCAGGGGGCACTGAAGCTTTCTTT.

There are a few counts of this clone. V is TRBV7-2 and J is TRBJ1-1, with a weak D call TRBD1 (5 bases). CDR1 is SGHTA and CDR2 is FQGNSA in the germline V gene. The CDR3 consists of 13 residues. V lost 5 bases and J lost 3, with 10 bases in between. CDR3 coding DNA: TGTGCCAGCAGCCGGACACGGGACACTGAAGCTTTCTTT. Encoded protein: CASSRTRDTEAFF.

Comment on this clone: The sample has other DNA sequences that encode this CDR3 too. The chain joins TRBV19 to TRBJ1-2; no clear D. In germline, CDR1 is LNHDA, CDR2 SQIVND (reference sequence). V was shortened by 0 bases and J by 2 bases, with 4 bases between the two germline ends. The CDR3 length is 13 residues. CDR3 nucleotides: TGTGCCAGTAGTATAGACAAGAACTATGGCTACACCTTC. It encodes CASSIDKNYGYTF.

The gene calls are TRBV6-5 and TRBJ1-5, with 7 bases fitting TRBD1. This CDR3 is built from 12 residues. V lost 7 bases to trimming and J lost 5 bases; unmatched junction nucleotides: 2. The germline gives CDR1 MNHEY, CDR2 SVGAGI. This chain's CDR3 is CASTTGDQPQHF. CDR3 DNA: TGTGCCAGCACCACAGGGGATCAGCCCCAGCATTTT.

This clone was seen a few times. V is TRBV6-6 and J is TRBJ2-6; 11 nucleotides match TRBD1. With V trimmed by 6 bases and J by 4 bases, 17 bases remained unmatched. The CDR3 covers 20 residues. The germline V gene has CDR1 MNHNY and CDR2 SVGAGI (reference sequence). The CDR3 sequence: CASSPRGWGQGGSGANVLTF. In DNA form, the CDR3 reads TGTGCCAGCAGCCCCAGAGGTTGGGGACAGGGGGGGTCAGGGGCCAACGTCCTGACTTTC.

The rearrangement joins TRBV30 to TRBJ2-7, with D uncertain. The CDR3 runs 16 residues. Germline V gene sequence: CDR1 GTSNPN, CDR2 SVGIG (reference sequence). V was clipped by 0 bases and J by 7 bases, with 22 bases between them. The CDR3 here is CAWSVYATGPRGEQYF. In DNA form, the CDR3 reads TGTGCCTGGAGTGTTTACGCAACGGGCCCCCGTGGAGAGCAGTACTTC.